What follows are 30 T cell receptor beta chains derived from one specimen sequenced in a study of blood T cells in healthy people across ages. With a J-beta primer mix and a sample-barcoded 5' primer, a second PCR ran about 7 to 12 cycles. TCRdb independently ran MiXCR on the 5' RACE reads; one entry per CDR3 protein. The sample records 850,000 to 1,000,000 distinct CDR3 sequences, roughly 51% being singletons. Material for sequencing was blood. These receptors were taken from a woman aged 60-75 years in good health.

The genes are TRBV12-3 or TRBV12-4 and TRBJ2-1; D perhaps matches TRBD1 (5 bases). The CDR3 runs 16 residues. Deletions cut 2 bases from V and 0 bases from J, with 11 bases between. This CDR3 reads CASSLNRGSSYNEQFF. In DNA, the CDR3 is TGTGCCAGCAGTTTAAATAGGGGAAGCTCCTACAATGAGCAGTTCTTC.

This clonotype was picked up one time. The rearrangement uses TRBV14 and TRBJ1-2; D perhaps matches TRBD1 (5 bases). Germline-derived CDR1 and CDR2 are SGHDN and FVKESK. This CDR3 is 15 amino acids long. V lost 0 bases to trimming and J lost 7 bases, with 15 bases between them. CDR3: CASSQELGLRGGYTF. The CDR3 DNA follows: TGTGCCAGCAGCCAAGAATTGGGTTTGAGGGGTGGCTACACCTTC.

The rearrangement links TRBV6-1 to TRBJ2-3; 10 positions match TRBD2. The CDR3 runs 17 residues. The trim removed 1 base at V and 5 bases at J, leaving 9 bases unmatched. Germline V gene data show CDR1 as MNHNS and CDR2 as SASEGT. The CDR3 loop is CASSEGSLAGVGDTQYF. CDR3 DNA sequence: TGTGCCAGCAGTGAAGGGAGTCTAGCGGGAGTTGGAGATACGCAGTATTTT.

V usage is TRBV15 and J usage is TRBJ2-7; maybe TRBD2 (5 bases). Gene TRBJ2-5 matches the end of the DNA better, so the J call may be wrong. Per germline, CDR1 LNHNV and CDR2 YYDKDF (reference sequence). The CDR3 has 12 residues. CDR3 loop: CATSRDGKTQYF. CDR3 nucleotide sequence: TGTGCCACCAGCAGAGACGGGAAGACCCAGTACTTC.

This chain joins TRBV20-1 and TRBJ2-1; TRBD2 agrees at 7 bases. The CDR3 covers 13 residues. Germline CDR1 is DFQATT and CDR2 is SNEGSKA (reference sequence). Trimming took 3 bases from V and 10 from J; bases not matched to a gene: 9. This CDR3 reads CSARVSGSYEQFF. The CDR3, as DNA: TGCAGTGCTAGGGTTAGCGGGTCCTACGAGCAGTTCTTC.

V and J are TRBV7-6 and TRBJ2-5; 8 nucleotides agree with TRBD1. The V segment lost 6 bases and the J segment 11 bases; nucleotides outside the gene matches: 20. Germline assignment: CDR1 SGHVS and CDR2 FNYEAQ. The CDR3 totals 16 residues. The CDR3 DNA reads as TGTGCCAGCAGACTAACACCGGGACAGGACTACAATGAGCAGTACTTC. It codes for CASRLTPGQDYNEQYF.

There are a few counts of this clonotype. This chain connects TRBV14 to TRBJ2-3; D not resolved. The CDR3 length is 14 residues. CDR1 is SGHDN, CDR2 FVKESK, per germline. V gave up 0 bases and J gave up 6 bases, with 10 bases separating them. For the CDR3, the DNA is TGTGCCAGCAGCCAAGAGGTTTGGGTTGATACGCAGTATTTT. This codes for CASSQEVWVDTQYF. The full variable domain, rest sourced from reference TRBV14 and TRBJ2-3, is EAGVTQFPSHSVIEKGQTVTLRCDPISGHDNLYWYRRVMGKEIKFLLHFVKESKQDESGMPNNRFLAERTGGTYSTLKVQPAELEDSGVYFCASSQEVWVDTQYFGPGTRLTVL.

CDR3: CASSLRGGREHREAFF. Here the CDR3 DNA reads TGCGCCAGCAGCTTGCGGGGGGGACGGGAACATCGTGAAGCTTTCTTT. V gene TRBV5-1 combines with J gene TRBJ1-1; the D gene is possibly TRBD1 (5 bases). Per the germline V gene, CDR1 is SGHRS and CDR2 is YFSETQ. V shed 1 base and J shed 7 bases, with 20 bases lying between them. The CDR3 has 16 amino acids.

Comment on this clonotype: The junction departs from the called germline gene at one end, perhaps through a read error. The chain combines TRBV20-1 with TRBJ2-1, with TRBD2 identical over 9 bases. Germline V gene data show CDR1 as DFQATT and CDR2 as SNEGSKA (reference sequence). The CDR3 contains 16 residues. Here the CDR3 reads CSARDLRSGSYNKQFF. The CDR3 DNA reads as TGCAGTGCTAGAGATCTGCGTAGCGGGAGCTACAATAAGCAGTTCTTC.

In its sample, this clonotype was seen a few times. V usage is TRBV7-2 and J usage is TRBJ2-3; D is uncertain. Trimming shortened V by 1 base and J by 12 bases, and 8 bases separated the two germline ends. CDR1 is SGHTA and CDR2 is FQGNSA in the germline V gene. The CDR3 covers 11 residues. CDR3 protein: CASSLEVAQYF. The CDR3 DNA sequence: TGTGCCAGCAGCTTAGAGGTGGCCCAGTATTTT. The variable domain in full, with the rest retrieved from reference TRBV7-2 and TRBJ2-3, is GAGVSQSPSNKVTEKGKDVELRCDPISGHTALYWYRQSLGQGLEFLIYFQGNSAPDKSGLPSDRFSAERTGGSVSTLTIQRTQQEDSAVYLCASSLEVAQYFGPGTRLTVL.

The chain couples TRBV25-1 to TRBJ2-1; D is uncertain. V gave up 0 bases and J gave up 8 bases, with 8 bases separating them. This CDR3 spans 13 amino acids. Germline V gene sequence: CDR1 MGHDK, CDR2 SYGVNS. CDR3 DNA: TGTGCCAGCAGTGAATATGGAGTCCATGAGCAGTTCTTC. It is translated as CASSEYGVHEQFF.

The rearrangement links TRBV6-5 to TRBJ2-7; D ambiguous. The germline V gene encodes CDR1 MNHEY and CDR2 SVGAGI. V gave up 5 bases and J gave up 0 bases, with 8 bases separating them. The CDR3 has 13 residues. The DNA for the CDR3 is TGTGCCAGCAGTCAACAGAGCTCCTACGAGCAGTACTTC. This translates into CASSQQSSYEQYF.

There are a few counts of this clonotype. The CDR3 protein is CSVGQLGNYGYTF. The CDR3 nucleotides are TGCAGCGTGGGACAGCTGGGTAACTATGGCTACACCTTC. The J gene is TRBJ1-2, the V gene TRBV29-1; 7 bases align to TRBD1. V lost 6 bases to trimming and J lost 1 base; unmatched junction nucleotides: 5. Germline CDR1 reads SQVTM; CDR2 reads ANQGSEA. The CDR3 covers 13 residues.

This clonotype came up a few times. This chain joins TRBV29-1 and TRBJ2-5; 8 bases line up with TRBD2. Germline CDR1 SQVTM, CDR2 ANQGSEA. V was clipped by 4 bases and J by 4 bases; unmatched bases: 17. CDR3 length: 17 amino acids. CDR3 protein: CSVVSWKSGGGRETQYF. The DNA for the CDR3 is TGCAGCGTTGTGTCCTGGAAAAGCGGGGGTGGACGAGAGACCCAGTACTTC.

The sample holds a few counts of this clonotype. The chain recombines TRBV21-1 with TRBJ2-7. TRBV21-1 represents a pseudogene. The CDR3 totals 14 residues. CDR3 residues: CASSKPVEWYEQYF. CDR3 bases: TGTGCCAGCAGCAAACCCGTAGAATGGTACGAGCAGTACTTC.

This clonotype was seen a handful of times. The chain is built from TRBV5-6 and TRBJ2-7, with 7 nucleotides matching TRBD2. Trimming took 4 bases from V and 4 from J; bases not matched to a gene: 11. The germline CDR1 and CDR2 sequences are SGHDT and YYEEEE. CDR3 length equals 15 residues. Here the CDR3 DNA reads TGTGCCAGCAGCCGAGCGCTAGCGGAAGGATACGAGCAGTACTTC. Encoded protein: CASSRALAEGYEQYF.

The chain recombines TRBV7-8 with TRBJ2-7; D not resolved. V was pared by 6 bases and J by 6 bases, with 12 bases between. CDR1 is SGHVS and CDR2 is FQNEAQ in the germline V gene. This CDR3 region has 12 residues. CDR3 coding DNA: TGTGCCAGCAGGCCTTACACGGGCGAGCAGTACTTC. This translates into CASRPYTGEQYF.

The chain carries TRBV29-1 and TRBJ1-2, with D possibly being TRBD1 (5 bases). Germline CDR1 SQVTM, CDR2 ANQGSEA. With 4 bases removed from V and 2 bases from J, the gap between germline ends came to 8 bases. The CDR3 extends over 12 amino acids. The chain's CDR3 is CSVGGGNYGYTF. CDR3 nucleotide sequence: TGCAGCGTTGGGGGCGGGAACTATGGCTACACCTTC.

The chain uses TRBV3-1 and TRBJ2-3; a weak D match, TRBD2 (6 bases). This CDR3 region has 20 residues. V lost 0 bases, J lost 2 bases, and 24 bases lay in between. In germline, CDR1 is LGHDT, CDR2 YNNKEL (reference sequence). The CDR3 spells CASSQDLWQPGLKTTDTQYF. CDR3 bases: TGTGCCAGCAGCCAAGATCTCTGGCAACCGGGACTCAAAACCACAGATACGCAGTATTTT.

The rearrangement uses TRBV20-1 and TRBJ1-1; 7 nucleotides align to TRBD1. There are 18 residues in the CDR3. V lost 7 bases to trimming and J lost 5 bases; unmatched junction nucleotides: 25. Germline-derived CDR1 and CDR2 are DFQATT and SNEGSKA (reference sequence). CDR3 in amino acids: CSVAFGWTGRNPGTEAFF. CDR3 nucleotide sequence: TGCAGTGTCGCCTTTGGGTGGACAGGTCGAAACCCGGGGACTGAAGCTTTCTTT.

The chain combines TRBV18 with TRBJ2-7, with 10 bases matching TRBD1. Looked up from germline, CDR1 is KGHSH and CDR2 is LQKENI. The CDR3 consists of 15 residues. V shed 4 bases and J 2 bases; nucleotides not matched to a gene: 5. As DNA, the CDR3 is TGTGCCAGCTCACGGCGCGGGACAGGGGCCTACGAGCAGTACTTC. Amino acid sequence: CASSRRGTGAYEQYF. Full variable domain (rest looked up from reference TRBV18 and TRBJ2-7): NAGVMQNPRHLVRRRGQEARLRCSPMKGHSHVYWYRQLPEEGLKFMVYLQKENIIDESGMPKERFSAEFPKEGPSILRIQQVVRGDSAAYFCASSRRGTGAYEQYFGPGTRLTVT.

V is TRBV7-2 and J is TRBJ2-7; no definite D call. V was pared by 5 bases and J by 0 bases, with 11 bases between. The germline gives CDR1 SGHTA, CDR2 FQGNSA. The CDR3 consists of 14 residues. The CDR3 here is CASSPRRASYEQYF. CDR3 sequence (DNA): TGTGCCAGCAGCCCCCGACGGGCCTCCTACGAGCAGTACTTC.

The chain uses TRBV9 and TRBJ2-3, with D tentatively TRBD2 (6 bases). V lost 0 bases to trimming and J lost 0 bases, with 8 bases between them. The CDR3 length is 15 residues. Germline V lookup: CDR1 SGDLS, CDR2 YYNGEE. CDR3 in DNA: TGTGCCAGCAGCGTAGGGGGGGACAGCACAGATACGCAGTATTTT. Its protein product is CASSVGGDSTDTQYF.

This clonotype came up a few times. This rearrangement joins TRBV20-1 to TRBJ2-1; D remains unclear. Trimming shortened V by 3 bases and J by 3 bases, and 12 bases separated the two germline ends. Looked up from germline, CDR1 is DFQATT and CDR2 is SNEGSKA (reference sequence). CDR3 size: 14 residues. CDR3 bases: TGCAGTGCTAGGTTTACAGCGAACTACAATGAGCAGTTCTTC. As protein: CSARFTANYNEQFF.

The chain links TRBV20-1 to TRBJ1-2; D not resolved. Per germline, CDR1 DFQATT and CDR2 SNEGSKA (reference sequence). This CDR3 region has 14 residues. Trimming took off 6 bases at V and 7 bases at J, with 21 bases between the two ends. The CDR3 here is CSARTSLGVGGYTF. The CDR3 region has the DNA TGCAGTGCGAGAACTAGCCTGGGTGTGGGTGGCTACACCTTC.

V is TRBV7-2 and J is TRBJ1-5; tentative D call: TRBD1 (6 bases). Trimming removed 2 bases from V and 5 bases from J, with 16 bases in between. Germline loops: CDR1 SGHTA, CDR2 FQGNSA. This CDR3 contains 16 residues. The CDR3 loop reads CASSLTGISFYQPQHF. Here the CDR3 DNA reads TGTGCCAGCAGCTTAACAGGGATTTCTTTTTATCAGCCCCAGCATTTT.

In regard to this clonotype: Sequence at one end of the junction differs from germline and may be a read error. The chain combines TRBV7-2 with TRBJ1-2; TRBD1 agrees at 11 bases. This CDR3 is 18 amino acids long. CDR1 and CDR2 (germline): SGHTA, FQGNSA. CDR3 sequence (DNA): TGTGCCAGCGGCTTAGCTTCCGGGACAGGGGGTGGAGGCTATGGCTACACCTTC. It specifies CASGLASGTGGGGYGYTF.

The chain combines TRBV15 with TRBJ2-1; TRBD1 aligns across 9 bases. The CDR3 extends over 15 amino acids. J gave up 6 bases and V 8 bases, and 11 bases lay outside the gene matches. Per germline, CDR1 LNHNV and CDR2 YYDKDF (reference sequence). The CDR3 is CATANWDRVVNEQFF. CDR3 in DNA: TGTGCCACCGCTAATTGGGACAGGGTGGTCAATGAGCAGTTCTTC.

The chain combines TRBV7-8 with TRBJ2-3; D gene unclear. V lost 10 bases and J lost 3, with 17 bases in between. Germline V gives CDR1 SGHVS, CDR2 FQNEAQ. This CDR3 contains 14 residues. CDR3 protein: CATLPNRATDTQYF. The DNA for the CDR3 is TGTGCCACCCTACCAAACCGGGCGACAGATACGCAGTATTTT.

Only a few counts were recorded for this clonotype. The chain couples TRBV7-9 to TRBJ2-1, with 9 positions matching TRBD2. V shed 2 bases, J shed 5 bases, and the junction held 4 bases outside the gene matches. Germline V gene lookup returns CDR1 SEHNR and CDR2 FQNEAQ (reference sequence). The CDR3 has 15 residues. The CDR3 here is CASSLSLAGNNEQFF. CDR3 nucleotides: TGTGCCAGCAGCTTAAGTCTAGCGGGAAACAATGAGCAGTTCTTC.